This T cell receptor (beta chain) was recorded in a study of beta chain features in type 1 diabetes. Overall study results and limits: Over-representation of high TCR-expressing cells was a possible consequence of cDNA sequencing. All four CD4+ subsets of Type 1 diabetes patients contained TCRB CDR3s that were moderately but significantly shorter. Patients and controls would be equally affected if PCR favored shorter templates.

Only one heparinised blood draw was taken per donor, and its volume averaged about 116 mL. Sorting of CD4+ naive, central memory, regulatory and stem cell-like memory cells was performed via CD45RO/CCR7/CD25/CD127/CD95/CD27. This clone was counted a few times. The antigen remains undetermined. The length of the CDR3 is 16 residues. Germline values: CDR1 SGHVS, CDR2 FNYEAQ. The V segment lost 5 bases and the J segment 10 bases; nucleotides outside the gene matches: 11. As every portion of the isolated RNA was reverse transcribed, the sequencing read expressed TCRB transcripts. Profiled with immunoSEQ multiplex PCR; TCRdb holds only in-frame clones, not every one. In the table there are hundreds of thousands of clones, about an eighth of which are singletons.

The source is a man aged 18-30 years with type 1 diabetes. The V gene is TRBV7-6, the J gene TRBJ2-1, with 13 bases aligning to TRBD2. Source material: naive CD4+ T cells from blood. This chain's CDR3 is CASSQTSGGHFPEQFF. The CDR3 nucleotides read TGTGCCAGCAGCCAGACTAGCGGGGGGCACTTCCCCGAGCAGTTCTTC.